What follows describes a single T cell receptor (beta chain). Its target antigen remains unknown. There are no base qualities to consult, and no much larger clone falls within one base. The entry originates in a study of blood T cell repertoires in COVID-19 (dated by TCRdb to 2018 to 2021). Background for the entire study: Collaborator samples came from the United States, Italy and Spain and covered acute and convalescent phases of COVID-19. The prospective study material was composed of cDNA or gDNA derived from T cells, B-cell-depleted T cells, or PBMCs. Subjects who had been exposed to COVID-19, were actively infected with it, or had recovered from it provided the deeply sampled blood TCRbeta repertoires that made up the dataset. The repertoires were released in a freely available public database intended as a resource for research on the immune response to SARS-CoV-2. The samples were drawn from the first 160 participants of the ongoing ImmuneRACE study and from about 1,200 subjects provided by 6 global collaborators. Sample metadata almost always included a de-identified subject ID, COVID-19 status, age in years and sex. Where available, HLA class I and class II types were taken from metadata supplied by the sample provider and were not determined by assay-based typing.

In the prospective study, participants were roughly 18 to 100 years old, resided in fewer than 25 geographic areas of the United States, and were enrolled through a virtual design. Cohort assignment in the prospective study relied on participant-reported clinical history from a screening survey and a study questionnaire. Each participant in the prospective study had whole blood, serum and a nasopharyngeal or oropharyngeal swab collected by mobile phlebotomists. Prospective study participants could optionally give additional blood draws and questionnaires over an approximately 2-month period. Prospective study blood samples were shipped either frozen or at room temperature before DNA extraction. Looking up the germline V gene yields CDR1 KGHSH and CDR2 LQKENI. CDR3 length: 12 amino acids, cysteine to phenylalanine. Only CDR3 DNA remains: 36 bases, in frame from the first base. V and J are truncated by 3 bases and 7 bases respectively, leaving an intervening sequence of 4 bases.

The immunoSEQ Assay, a bias-controlled multiplex PCR, was used to amplify TCRbeta CDR3 regions from genomic DNA. The paper's data handling went like this. Nucleated cell counts per sample were estimated from amplification of reference gene primers within the assay. To quantify the absolute abundance of each unique TCRbeta CDR3 rearrangement, sequence reads were collapsed and filtered. For each sample, productive Simpson clonality was calculated as the square root of Simpson's diversity index across productive rearrangements. Held by TCRdb, this immuneACCESS table contains in-frame sequences only and omits some clones. Under half of the omission traces to an unresolved V gene where checked; the cause of the rest is unknown. V, J and clone size reflect that table, while D and trimming were determined from the DNA. Here the sample has about 150,000 clones; around nine tenths occur a single time. In total, the top ten clones hold roughly 1.2% of the sample.

The research as a whole found: The amount of clinical and demographic metadata varied by source and participant and was provided uncurated.

The origin of this receptor is a woman younger than 45 with acute COVID-19. Material for sequencing was PBMCs or T cells enriched from blood (not recorded which). Recombination joined TRBV18 with TRBJ1-6; the D gene cannot be resolved reliably. The CDR3 protein: CASSPLNSPLHF. The nucleotide sequence reads TGTGCCAGCTCACCCTTAAATTCACCCCTCCACTTT.